This passage covers 15 T cell receptor beta chains from one sample sequenced in a study of shared clonotypes between healthy human individuals (dated by TCRdb to about 2020). The method was the immunoSEQ multiplex PCR assay. Entries here come from immuneACCESS through TCRdb and include only in-frame sequences with V and J called. Some clones fail to appear in such tables; in the studies checked, an unresolved V gene covers under half of the shortfall, and the cause of the remainder is unknown. This sample gives 2.3 million or so clones in total; over 85% of them show up just once. The ten largest account for roughly 0.36% of the sample. Sequencing was performed on naive CD4+ T cells from PBMCs. This specimen's cell subset or site label, per the study, means: CD45RA+ positively selected. These receptors came from a man between 18 and 35 years old in good health. Some clones in this sample may be carry-over from other donors' samples.

Points on this clone: The same CDR3 is also encoded by other DNA sequences in this sample. The rearrangement links TRBV28 to TRBJ1-2; 11 positions agree with TRBD1. Germline assignment: CDR1 MDHEN and CDR2 SYDVKM. The V gene end was trimmed by 2 bases and the J gene end by 8 bases; junction bases not matched to a gene: 4. The CDR3 extends over 14 amino acids. This CDR3 reads CASSLGQGAGGYTF. The CDR3 coding sequence is TGTGCCAGCAGTTTAGGACAGGGGGCGGGAGGCTACACCTTC.

The chain employs TRBV19 and TRBJ2-4, with D unclear. V lost 5 bases and J lost 5, with 10 bases in between. The CDR3 runs to 13 residues. The germline CDR1 and CDR2 sequences are LNHDA and SQIVND (reference sequence). Here the CDR3 reads CASSLHSENIQYF. CDR3 nucleotides: TGTGCCAGTAGTTTGCACTCTGAAAACATTCAGTACTTC.

The CDR3 protein is CASGSGAGDEAFF. The DNA of the CDR3 is TGCGCCAGCGGATCAGGGGCCGGGGATGAAGCTTTCTTT. This chain links TRBV5-1 with TRBJ1-1; TRBD1 might be the D (6 bases). V was trimmed by 7 bases and J by 7 bases, leaving 17 bases between them. The CDR3 length is 13 residues. Per germline, CDR1 SGHRS and CDR2 YFSETQ. Combining the CDR3 with reference TRBV5-1 and TRBJ1-1 gives the whole variable domain KAGVTQTPRYLIKTRGQQVTLSCSPISGHRSVSWYQQTPGQGLQFLFEYFSETQRNKGNFPGRFSGRQFSNSRSEMNVSTLELGDSALYLCASGSGAGDEAFFGQGTRLTVV.

V gene TRBV6-5 combines with J gene TRBJ1-5; 9 bases align to TRBD1. The germline CDR1 and CDR2 sequences are MNHEY and SVGAGI. CDR3 length equals 16 residues. J gave up 0 bases and V 0 bases, and 0 bases lay outside the gene matches. The CDR3, as DNA: TGTGCCAGCAGTTACTCGGGACAGGGTAGCAATCAGCCCCAGCATTTT. Residues: CASSYSGQGSNQPQHF.

The chain carries TRBV9 and TRBJ2-5; tentatively, D is TRBD1 (6 bases). The CDR3 runs to 15 residues. Germline V gene data show CDR1 as SGDLS and CDR2 as YYNGEE. Trimming left V 4 bases short and J 2 bases short, with 15 bases between. For the CDR3, the DNA is TGTGCCAGCAGCAGAGACCTGACAGGACAAGAGACCCAGTACTTC. Translating it yields CASSRDLTGQETQYF.

The V call is TRBV27, the J call TRBJ2-1, with D possibly matching TRBD1 (5 bases). The CDR3 contains 16 residues. Germline V gene data show CDR1 as MNHEY and CDR2 as SMNVEV (reference sequence). V lost 2 bases, J lost 0 bases, and 11 bases lay in between. This CDR3 is CASSLTGSSSYNEQFF. CDR3 coding DNA: TGTGCCAGCAGTTTAACAGGTTCTTCCTCCTACAATGAGCAGTTCTTC.

J is TRBJ2-2 and V is TRBV18; the D gene is possibly TRBD2 (5 bases). Germline CDR1 and CDR2: KGHSH and LQKENI. V was trimmed by 3 bases and J by 1 base, leaving 9 bases between them. CDR3 length: 15 residues. The CDR3 nucleotides are TGTGCCAGCTCACCGACTATCCGGAACACCGGGGAGCTGTTTTTT. Its protein product is CASSPTIRNTGELFF.

This chain joins TRBV4-2 and TRBJ2-3, with a possible D match to TRBD2 (7 bases). The CDR3 is made up of 15 amino acids. Germline CDR1 and CDR2: LGHNA and YNFKEQ. Deletions cut 4 bases from V and 5 bases from J, with 16 bases between. The CDR3 DNA sequence: TGTGCCAGCAGCCGAACCTCGGGGGGCGGAGATACGCAGTATTTT. This sequence encodes CASSRTSGGGDTQYF.

The gene calls are TRBV28 and TRBJ1-5; 8 nucleotides line up with TRBD1. V lost 8 bases and J lost 5; bases outside the gene matches: 11. CDR3 size: 15 residues. Germline V CDR1 and CDR2: MDHEN, SYDVKM. The CDR3 DNA reads TGTGCCAGCGTCGAGGGACAGGCGAGATATCAGCCCCAGCATTTT. Translated, it gives CASVEGQARYQPQHF.

V usage is TRBV6-1 and J usage is TRBJ1-1; unclear D gene. This CDR3 has 12 residues. In germline, CDR1 is MNHNS, CDR2 SASEGT. Trimming took 5 bases from V and 5 from J, leaving 9 bases between them. The chain's CDR3 is CASSQLRTEAFF. In DNA form, the CDR3 reads TGTGCCAGCAGTCAGCTCCGGACTGAAGCTTTCTTT.

The chain employs TRBV30 and TRBJ2-3, with D possibly matching TRBD2 (6 bases). Trimming took off 0 bases at V and 8 bases at J, with 15 bases between the two ends. The CDR3 sequence is 14 residues long. Germline lookup yields CDR1 GTSNPN and CDR2 SVGIG (reference sequence). CDR3 protein: CAWSVRAGVGTQYF. CDR3 nucleotides: TGTGCCTGGAGTGTAAGAGCGGGTGTGGGTACGCAGTATTTT.

Details on this clone: A junction end diverges from the germline sequence, so it may reflect a read error. Other DNA sequences of this sample code for an identical CDR3. The chain combines TRBV28 with TRBJ2-7; TRBD1 matches at 7 bases. CDR3 length equals 15 residues. Germline V lookup: CDR1 MDHEN, CDR2 SYDVKM. For the CDR3, the DNA is TGTGCTAGCAGTTTATTGGGCCAGGGGGTTTACGAGCAGTACTTC. Protein: CASSLLGQGVYEQYF.

This clone came up a few times. The chain carries TRBV4-3 and TRBJ1-5; D unclear. V was clipped by 0 bases and J by 5 bases, with 8 bases between them. Germline values: CDR1 LGHNA, CDR2 YSLEER. The CDR3 totals 14 residues. CDR3 loop: CASSQDSRDQPQHF. The CDR3 nucleotides read TGCGCCAGCAGCCAAGACTCCCGGGATCAGCCCCAGCATTTT.

The chain combines TRBV6-1 with TRBJ2-5; D is perhaps TRBD1 (5 bases). The CDR3 has 14 residues. Trimming removed 2 bases from V and 5 bases from J, with 12 bases in between. Germline CDR1 is MNHNS and CDR2 is SASEGT. CDR3 coding DNA: TGTGCCAGCAGTGAACCAGGGATTTCCGAGACCCAGTACTTC. It codes for CASSEPGISETQYF.

The chain combines TRBV7-6 with TRBJ2-1, with 11 bases lining up with TRBD2. The junction had 4 bases not matched to a gene; V was cut back by 5 bases and J by 4 bases. This CDR3 spans 15 amino acids. Germline CDR1 SGHVS, CDR2 FNYEAQ. CDR3 sequence reads: CASSKGTSGYNEQFF. Written as DNA, the CDR3 is TGTGCCAGCAGCAAGGGGACTAGCGGATACAATGAGCAGTTCTTC.